The 32 T cell receptor beta chains below come from one sample, sequenced in a study of shared clonotypes between healthy human individuals. The method was immunoSEQ multiplex PCR; TCRdb's version includes in-frame clones alone and lacks a portion of them. The sample includes 2 million to 2.5 million clones, around 93% of them seen just once. The sample comprised naive CD4+ T cells from PBMCs. The sample's subset: CD45RA+ positively selected. These receptors originate from a man between 18 and 35 years old in good health. Some clones in this sample may be carry-over from other donors' samples.

About this clone: The sample holds other DNA sequences that translate to the same CDR3. The chain employs TRBV6-1 and TRBJ1-2, with D unclear. Per germline, CDR1 MNHNS and CDR2 SASEGT. Trimming removed 2 bases from V and 3 bases from J, with 4 bases in between. This CDR3 is built from 12 residues. The CDR3 here is CASSERDYGYTF. DNA of the CDR3: TGTGCCAGCAGTGAACGGGACTATGGCTACACCTTC.

The chain carries TRBV18 and TRBJ2-1; D gene ambiguous. CDR3 size: 16 residues. The V gene lost 3 bases and the J gene lost 4 bases, with 16 bases spanning the gap. Germline CDR1 reads KGHSH; CDR2 reads LQKENI. The CDR3 loop is CASSPETSVRYNEQFF. CDR3 sequence (DNA): TGTGCCAGCTCACCCGAGACGTCCGTTCGTTACAATGAGCAGTTCTTC.

V usage is TRBV5-1 and J usage is TRBJ2-2; 8 bases are shared with TRBD1. Germline-derived CDR1 and CDR2 are SGHRS and YFSETQ. The V and J ends lost 2 bases and 1 base, in that order; junction bases with no gene match: 4. This CDR3 contains 16 residues. CDR3: CASSFRTGRNTGELFF. Here the CDR3 DNA reads TGCGCCAGCAGCTTCCGGACAGGGCGGAACACCGGGGAGCTGTTTTTT. The complete variable domain, with remaining parts taken from reference TRBV5-1 and TRBJ2-2, reads KAGVTQTPRYLIKTRGQQVTLSCSPISGHRSVSWYQQTPGQGLQFLFEYFSETQRNKGNFPGRFSGRQFSNSRSEMNVSTLELGDSALYLCASSFRTGRNTGELFFGEGSRLTVL.

The V gene is TRBV10-1, the J gene TRBJ1-1, with unresolved D. Germline assignment: CDR1 WNHNN and CDR2 SYGVQD (reference sequence). V was pared by 3 bases and J by 6 bases, with 20 bases between. This CDR3 is built from 16 residues. The CDR3 here is CASSDKLDGLNAEAFF. The DNA of the CDR3 is TGCGCCAGCAGTGATAAACTCGACGGTCTAAACGCTGAAGCTTTCTTT.

In regard to this clone: Additional DNA sequences in this sample encode the identical CDR3. The gene calls are TRBV7-2 and TRBJ1-5; no definite D call. Germline CDR1 reads SGHTA; CDR2 reads FQGNSA. Trimming left V 3 bases short and J 1 base short, with 7 bases between. The CDR3 consists of 14 residues. CDR3 sequence (DNA): TGTGCCAGCAGCTTCACCGACAGCAATCAGCCCCAGCATTTT. This encodes CASSFTDSNQPQHF.

This clone was picked up one time. V and J are TRBV6-4 and TRBJ2-7; 8 bases map to TRBD1. Unmatched junction bases numbered 7, after V lost 4 bases and J lost 2 bases. The germline CDR1 and CDR2 sequences are MRHNA and SNTAGT. The CDR3 consists of 15 residues. The CDR3 loop is CASSVGTGPPYEQYF. The CDR3 DNA reads TGTGCCAGCAGTGTCGGGACAGGTCCTCCCTACGAGCAGTACTTC.

V is TRBV7-8 and J is TRBJ2-1; a weak D match, TRBD2 (5 bases). Germline V gene data show CDR1 as SGHVS and CDR2 as FQNEAQ. V was pared by 1 base and J by 9 bases, with 13 bases between. CDR3 length equals 14 residues. The CDR3 loop reads CASSLVRGTGEQFF. The DNA for the CDR3 is TGTGCCAGCAGCTTAGTCCGGGGAACCGGTGAGCAGTTCTTC.

The rearrangement joins TRBV28 to TRBJ1-1, with D unresolved. V lost 3 bases, J lost 5 bases, and 13 bases lay in between. Germline V gene data show CDR1 as MDHEN and CDR2 as SYDVKM. There are 14 residues in the CDR3. The CDR3 DNA follows: TGTGCCAGCAGTTTCGTTTGGGAACCGACTGAAGCTTTCTTT. The encoded protein is CASSFVWEPTEAFF.

This sequence joins TRBV11-2 and TRBJ2-7; the D is unclear. The CDR3 spans 15 residues. The germline V gene has CDR1 SGHAT and CDR2 FQNNGV. V shed 1 base and J shed 3 bases, with 13 bases lying between them. The CDR3 region has the DNA TGTGCCAGCAGCTTAGGGGCGAAAGGTGGCTACGAGCAGTACTTC. The encoded protein is CASSLGAKGGYEQYF.

The chain links TRBV7-6 to TRBJ2-7; 7 nucleotides line up with TRBD2. The CDR3 covers 15 residues. Germline V gene sequence: CDR1 SGHVS, CDR2 FNYEAQ. The junction had 9 bases not matched to a gene; V was cut back by 5 bases and J by 2 bases. CDR3 residues: CASSGLGGGAYEQYF. CDR3 bases: TGTGCCAGCAGCGGGCTTGGCGGGGGAGCCTACGAGCAGTACTTC.

V is TRBV19 and J is TRBJ1-3; D gene uncertain. Germline CDR1 reads LNHDA; CDR2 reads SQIVND (reference sequence). The CDR3 is 14 amino acids. The V gene lost 2 bases and the J gene lost 2 bases, with 7 bases spanning the gap. The CDR3 DNA reads as TGTGCCAGTAGTATACAGGCAACTGGAAACACCATATATTTT. It yields the protein CASSIQATGNTIYF.

A single count supports this clone. The chain links TRBV7-9 to TRBJ2-1; TRBD2 agrees at 7 bases. V dropped 5 bases and J dropped 6; count of bases not matched to a gene: 10. The length of the CDR3 is 15 residues. Germline-derived CDR1 and CDR2 are SEHNR and FQNEAQ (reference sequence). CDR3 residues: CASSPRSSGLNEQFF. CDR3 in DNA: TGTGCCAGCAGCCCCCGGAGTAGCGGGCTCAATGAGCAGTTCTTC.

The rearrangement links TRBV28 to TRBJ2-5; no firm D call. The CDR3 consists of 13 residues. CDR1 is MDHEN and CDR2 is SYDVKM in the germline V gene. Trimming took 2 bases from V and 5 from J, leaving 9 bases between them. Here the CDR3 DNA reads TGTGCCAGCAGTTTAGACCCGTTGGAGACCCAGTACTTC. Amino acids: CASSLDPLETQYF.

This sequence joins TRBV19 and TRBJ2-1; no clear D. Trimming shortened V by 5 bases and J by 6 bases, and 11 bases separated the two germline ends. The CDR3 consists of 13 residues. The germline CDR1 and CDR2 sequences are LNHDA and SQIVND (reference sequence). The CDR3 region has the DNA TGTGCCAGTAGTCCGCGACGTGTCAATGAGCAGTTCTTC. Protein: CASSPRRVNEQFF. Looking up the rest from reference TRBV19 and TRBJ2-1 gives the full variable domain: DGGITQSPKYLFRKEGQNVTLSCEQNLNHDAMYWYRQDPGQGLRLIYYSQIVNDFQKGDIAEGYSVSREKKESFPLTVTSAQKNPTAFYLCASSPRRVNEQFFGPGTRLTVL.

The chain uses TRBV18 and TRBJ1-5; tentative D call: TRBD1 (5 bases). Germline V lookup: CDR1 KGHSH, CDR2 LQKENI. The V and J ends lost 1 base and 6 bases respectively, with 13 bases between them. CDR3 length: 15 amino acids. The CDR3 sequence is CASSPQGAQGQPQHF. Written as DNA, the CDR3 is TGTGCCAGCTCACCACAAGGGGCGCAGGGTCAGCCCCAGCATTTT.

The J gene is TRBJ1-1, the V gene TRBV7-2, with D unclear. The CDR3 spans 14 residues. V lost 2 bases and J 4 bases, leaving 11 bases between the germline ends. Germline V gene data show CDR1 as SGHTA and CDR2 as FQGNSA. The CDR3 coding sequence is TGTGCCAGCAGCTTACCCTCCCGGGTCACTGAAGCTTTCTTT. Residues: CASSLPSRVTEAFF. The variable domain in full, with the rest retrieved from reference TRBV7-2 and TRBJ1-1, is GAGVSQSPSNKVTEKGKDVELRCDPISGHTALYWYRQSLGQGLEFLIYFQGNSAPDKSGLPSDRFSAERTGGSVSTLTIQRTQQEDSAVYLCASSLPSRVTEAFFGQGTRLTVV.

The chain carries TRBV29-1 and TRBJ2-1; D remains ambiguous. The V gene's germline CDR1 is SQVTM and CDR2 ANQGSEA. The CDR3 is 12 amino acids. Deletions cut 6 bases from V and 8 bases from J, with 14 bases between. In nucleotides, the CDR3 is TGCAGCGTCCACCTTCAAAGGTATGAGCAGTTCTTC. Translating gives CSVHLQRYEQFF.

The rearrangement links TRBV25-1 to TRBJ2-7, with D tentatively TRBD2 (5 bases). The CDR3 totals 13 residues. V lost 5 bases and J 2 bases, leaving 10 bases between the germline ends. Germline CDR1 is MGHDK and CDR2 is SYGVNS. The CDR3 bases are TGTGCCAGCAGTCGCGCCGGGACCTACGAGCAGTACTTC. It codes for CASSRAGTYEQYF.

This clone was seen a few times. CDR3 in DNA: TGCGCCAGCAGTGAGAAGACAGGTTCCTCCTACGAGCAGTACTTC. This codes for CASSEKTGSSYEQYF. This sequence joins TRBV10-1 and TRBJ2-7; possible D gene TRBD1, 6 bases. CDR1 is WNHNN, CDR2 SYGVQD, per germline (reference sequence). The CDR3 is 15 residues long. V dropped 2 bases and J dropped 0 bases, with 11 bases sitting between them.

The V call is TRBV28, the J call TRBJ2-7; no clear D. Germline loops: CDR1 MDHEN, CDR2 SYDVKM. The CDR3 runs to 12 residues. Trimming removed 5 bases at V and 5 bases at J, with 10 bases between. The CDR3 DNA reads as TGTGCCAGCAGTATACCAATACACGAGCAGTACTTC. Translated: CASSIPIHEQYF. Complete variable domain (other parts from reference TRBV28 and TRBJ2-7): DVKVTQSSRYLVKRTGEKVFLECVQDMDHENMFWYRQDPGLGLRLIYFSYDVKMKEKGDIPEGYSVSREKKERFSLILESASTNQTSMYLCASSIPIHEQYFGPGTRLTVT.

The gene calls are TRBV7-2 and TRBJ2-7, with a possible D match to TRBD2 (6 bases). In germline, CDR1 is SGHTA, CDR2 FQGNSA. Trimming cost V 5 bases and J 0 bases, with 14 bases left between them. The CDR3 loop spans 15 amino acids. As DNA, the CDR3 is TGTGCCAGCAGCGGTGGGGGGACCAACTCCTACGAGCAGTACTTC. Its protein product is CASSGGGTNSYEQYF.

The chain uses TRBV5-1 and TRBJ2-5; TRBD2 might be the D (5 bases). Germline V gene sequence: CDR1 SGHRS, CDR2 YFSETQ. CDR3 length: 14 amino acids. V gave up 2 bases and J gave up 3 bases, with 11 bases separating them. CDR3 coding DNA: TGCGCCAGCAGCTTTGAGGGAACTAAAGAGACCCAGTACTTC. This sequence encodes CASSFEGTKETQYF.

The chain carries TRBV5-1 and TRBJ2-7; 11 nucleotides line up with TRBD2. V trimming: 0 bases; J trimming: 2 bases; junction bases outside the gene matches: 4. Per the germline V gene, CDR1 is SGHRS and CDR2 is YFSETQ. The CDR3 contains 16 residues. CDR3 sequence reads: CASSLAASGRPYEQYF. CDR3 coding DNA: TGCGCCAGCAGCTTGGCCGCTAGCGGGAGGCCCTACGAGCAGTACTTC. Full variable domain (missing parts from reference TRBV5-1 and TRBJ2-7): KAGVTQTPRYLIKTRGQQVTLSCSPISGHRSVSWYQQTPGQGLQFLFEYFSETQRNKGNFPGRFSGRQFSNSRSEMNVSTLELGDSALYLCASSLAASGRPYEQYFGPGTRLTVT.

The chain recombines TRBV10-3 with TRBJ2-5; unclear D gene. V lost 0 bases to trimming and J lost 11 bases, with 16 bases between them. CDR1 is ENHRY and CDR2 is SYGVKD in the germline V gene. CDR3 length equals 14 residues. The chain's CDR3 is CAISESAQILSQYF. CDR3 nucleotide sequence: TGTGCCATCAGTGAGTCCGCCCAAATCTTATCTCAGTACTTC.

This chain joins TRBV19 and TRBJ1-5; 8 bases match TRBD1. Germline CDR1 LNHDA, CDR2 SQIVND (reference sequence). After removal of 7 bases from V and 5 bases from J, the junction contained 10 bases not matched to a gene. CDR3 length equals 15 residues. CDR3 region: CASNSGTGLHQPQHF. The CDR3 DNA is TGTGCCAGTAACTCCGGGACAGGTTTACATCAGCCCCAGCATTTT.

The rearrangement uses TRBV30 and TRBJ1-5; TRBD1 matches 9 bases. Unmatched junction bases numbered 3, after V lost 2 bases and J lost 1 base. CDR3 size: 15 residues. Germline values: CDR1 GTSNPN, CDR2 SVGIG (reference sequence). This chain's CDR3 is CAWSLDRGSNQPQHF. The CDR3 bases are TGTGCCTGGAGTCTGGACAGGGGAAGCAATCAGCCCCAGCATTTT. The full variable domain, in which reference TRBV30 and TRBJ1-5 provide the parts outside the CDR3, is SQTIHQWPATLVQPVGSPLSLECTVEGTSNPNLYWYRQAAGRGLQLLFYSVGIGQISSEVPQNLSASRPQDRQFILSSKKLLLSDSGFYLCAWSLDRGSNQPQHFGDGTRLSIL.

The V gene is TRBV7-2, the J gene TRBJ2-1; possible D gene TRBD1, 5 bases. V lost 1 base and J 8 bases, leaving 21 bases between the germline ends. This CDR3 is built from 17 residues. The germline V gene encodes CDR1 SGHTA and CDR2 FQGNSA. The CDR3 bases are TGTGCCAGCAGCTTAGAAGGGGTCAGGTTTGGGCAAGATGAGCAGTTCTTC. It translates to CASSLEGVRFGQDEQFF.

The chain links TRBV6-5 to TRBJ2-7; D unresolved. The CDR3 runs to 12 residues. Trimming took off 4 bases at V and 6 bases at J, with 10 bases between the two ends. CDR1 is MNHEY, CDR2 SVGAGI, per germline. The CDR3 DNA reads as TGTGCCAGCAGTTTTGGAGCCCCCGAGCAGTACTTC. This encodes CASSFGAPEQYF.

The chain carries TRBV27 and TRBJ2-3, with 11 bases identical to TRBD2. The germline CDR1 and CDR2 sequences are MNHEY and SMNVEV (reference sequence). Trimming removed 5 bases from V and 5 bases from J; junction bases left unmatched: 24. This CDR3 has 21 amino acids. The CDR3 DNA sequence: TGTGCCAGCAGTCAAACGTTACCGGGACTAGCGGACCGCGGGGGAAAAGATACGCAGTATTTT. It yields the protein CASSQTLPGLADRGGKDTQYF.

This chain joins TRBV11-3 and TRBJ2-2, with 14 nucleotides matching TRBD2. CDR1 is SGHNT and CDR2 is YENEEA in the germline V gene. The V and J ends lost 5 bases and 5 bases, in that order; junction bases with no gene match: 10. This CDR3 has 18 amino acids. The CDR3 nucleotides are TGTGCCAGCAGCAACCCGGGACTAGCGGGAGTTGGAACCGGGGAGCTGTTTTTT. Its translation is CASSNPGLAGVGTGELFF.

This chain connects TRBV2 to TRBJ1-5, with 7 bases that match TRBD1. J was trimmed by 2 bases and V by 6 bases; bases with no gene match: 4. The germline gives CDR1 SNHLY, CDR2 FYNNEI. CDR3 length: 14 amino acids. The CDR3 bases are TGTGCCAGCAGAGATGACAGGGGCAATCAGCCCCAGCATTTT. This encodes CASRDDRGNQPQHF.

The CDR3 spells CASSRTGGGETQYF. As DNA, the CDR3 is TGTGCCAGCAGCCGCACAGGGGGAGGGGAGACCCAGTACTTC. This chain connects TRBV5-4 to TRBJ2-5; a possible D gene is TRBD1 (8 bases). Germline V lookup: CDR1 SGHNT, CDR2 YYREEE (reference sequence). V lost 4 bases, J lost 5 bases, and 15 bases lay in between. The CDR3 covers 14 residues.